This is a list of T cell receptor beta chains from one sample in a study of human T cells and chemical hapten exposure. MiXCR, run by TCRdb on the RACE reads, gives a single entry per CDR3 protein. Here the sample spans about 360,000 distinct CDR3 sequences, about 4.8% being singletons. Here the sequenced sample was whole blood, taken in connection with sensitization to the hapten diphenylcyclopropenone (DPC). These TCRs come from a woman aged 45-60 years with alopecia areata. Some clones in this sample may be carry-over from other donors' samples. Both conserved end residues are part of each CDR3. D genes are given only for firm matches. For some rows the clone size is stated as once, few or many, or as a class when expanded; others skip it.

TRBV7-7	NA	NA	TRBJ2-2	CASSPRTASNTGELFF	TGTGCCAGCAGCCCGAGGACAGCCTCGAACACCGGGGAGCTGTTTTTT
TRBV7-9	NA	TRBD1	TRBJ1-4	CASSVGQGVSNEKLFF	TGTGCCAGCAGCGTCGGACAGGGCGTATCTAATGAAAAACTGTTTTTT
TRBV6-1	few	NA	TRBJ2-3	CASSETRNYADTQYF	TGTGCCAGCAGTGAGACTAGAAATTACGCAGATACGCAGTATTTT
TRBV11-3	many	TRBD2	TRBJ2-7	CASSSGLAGVGEQYF	TGTGCCAGCAGCTCCGGACTAGCGGGAGTCGGCGAGCAGTACTTC
TRBV6-2/TRBV6-3	few	NA	TRBJ2-1	CASRGWSEQFF	TGTGCCAGCCGGGGCTGGAGTGAGCAGTTCTTC
TRBV5-1	few	NA	TRBJ2-1	CASVEADGNEQFF	TGCGCCAGCGTAGAGGCGGACGGGAATGAGCAGTTCTTC
TRBV27	many	NA	TRBJ2-2	CASSLGPAAGELFF	TGTGCCAGCAGTTTGGGGCCAGCGGCCGGGGAGCTGTTTTTT
TRBV7-9	NA	NA	TRBJ1-4	CASSPTGSKEKLFF	TGTGCCAGCAGCCCGACAGGCTCTAAGGAAAAACTGTTTTTT
TRBV3-1	many	TRBD1	TRBJ1-1	CASSHPGQTNTEAFF	TGTGCCAGCAGCCACCCGGGACAGACGAACACTGAAGCTTTCTTT
TRBV6-5	NA	TRBD1	TRBJ1-2	CASSPTGGGDGYTF	TGTGCCAGCAGTCCTACAGGGGGCGGCGATGGCTACACCTTC
TRBV3-1	few	TRBD2	TRBJ2-5	CASSHFLAGGRQETQYF	TGTGCCAGCAGCCATTTCCTAGCGGGGGGCCGTCAAGAGACCCAGTACTTC
TRBV27	many	NA	TRBJ1-1	CASSLTVRGNTEAFF	TGTGCCAGCAGTTTAACGGTCAGGGGGAACACTGAAGCTTTCTTT
TRBV9	few	NA	TRBJ2-2	CASSFRGNTGELFF	TGTGCCAGCAGCTTTCGGGGGAACACCGGGGAGCTGTTTTTT
TRBV6-2/TRBV6-3	NA	TRBD2	TRBJ2-7	CASSYHLGGGSIYEQYF	TGTGCCAGCAGTTACCACTTAGGAGGCGGGAGTATCTACGAGCAGTACTTC
TRBV2	few	TRBD2	TRBJ2-5	CASRFRLAGGQETQYF	TGTGCCAGCAGGTTCCGACTAGCGGGAGGTCAAGAGACCCAGTACTTC
TRBV5-1	many	NA	TRBJ1-1	CASSLQGIAGTEAFF	TGCGCCAGCAGCTTACAGGGTATCGCTGGCACTGAAGCTTTCTTT
TRBV18	many	NA	TRBJ2-3	CASSPQDGYRDTQYF	TGTGCCAGCTCACCACAAGACGGGTACAGAGATACGCAGTATTTT